The 20 T cell receptor beta chains below all came from one sample that was sequenced in a study of shared clonotypes between healthy human individuals. Naivety among CD8 cells was defined by CD45RO negativity and positive CCR7 selection, thereby excluding terminally differentiated effector memory CD45RA+ cells. Some clones are missing from TCRdb's copy, which holds only in-frame ones; the method was immunoSEQ multiplex PCR. The sample holds hundreds of thousands of clones, roughly 96% seen once. Sequencing was carried out using naive CD8+ T cells sorted from blood. Every receptor here comes from a woman aged 30 to 39 in good health.

The gene calls are TRBV7-8 and TRBJ2-7; the match to TRBD1 covers 8 bases. With 5 bases clipped from V and 3 bases from J, the junction kept 6 bases outside the gene matches. The CDR3 totals 14 residues. Germline CDR1 is SGHVS and CDR2 is FQNEAQ. DNA for the CDR3: TGTGCCAGCAGCCCCTCCGGGACAGGCTACGAGCAGTACTTC. It encodes CASSPSGTGYEQYF.

The chain is built from TRBV15 and TRBJ2-1; maybe TRBD2 (5 bases). The V end was cut by 6 bases, the J end by 7 bases, with 16 bases between. Per the germline V gene, CDR1 is LNHNV and CDR2 is YYDKDF (reference sequence). This CDR3 comprises 14 residues. The DNA for the CDR3 is TGTGCCACCAGTCTCATCCCGGGAACGAATGAGCAGTTCTTC. The encoded protein is CATSLIPGTNEQFF.

The genes are TRBV5-6 and TRBJ1-5; TRBD1 agrees at 11 bases. The CDR3 runs to 19 residues. V dropped 3 bases and J dropped 0; count of bases not matched to a gene: 11. Germline values: CDR1 SGHDT, CDR2 YYEEEE. The CDR3 nucleotides are TGTGCCAGCAGCTCGTTCGGACAGGGGGCCCCTTATAGCAATCAGCCCCAGCATTTT. Translation gives CASSSFGQGAPYSNQPQHF. Complete variable domain (other parts from reference TRBV5-6 and TRBJ1-5): DAGVTQSPTHLIKTRGQQVTLRCSPKSGHDTVSWYQQALGQGPQFIFQYYEEEERQRGNFPDRFSGHQFPNYSSELNVNALLLGDSALYLCASSSFGQGAPYSNQPQHFGDGTRLSIL.

V usage is TRBV28 and J usage is TRBJ1-6; D is ambiguous. The CDR3 runs 15 residues. Germline-derived CDR1 and CDR2 are MDHEN and SYDVKM. The ends were cut back, 7 bases at V and 8 bases at J, with 18 bases in the middle. The CDR3, as DNA: TGTGCCAGCATCCTCGGCCTCTCCGGGGATTCACCCCTCCACTTT. This encodes CASILGLSGDSPLHF.

This chain links TRBV2 with TRBJ1-5; D might be TRBD1 (6 bases). This CDR3 contains 15 residues. Between the trimmed V and J ends, which lost 6 bases and 2 bases, there was a span of 14 bases. Germline V gene sequence: CDR1 SNHLY, CDR2 FYNNEI. CDR3 sequence: CASRTGPGGNQPQHF. In DNA form, the CDR3 reads TGTGCCAGCAGAACAGGGCCTGGGGGCAATCAGCCCCAGCATTTT.

The chain carries TRBV28 and TRBJ2-6, with D uncertain. CDR1 is MDHEN, CDR2 SYDVKM, per germline. CDR3 length: 17 amino acids. With 2 bases removed from V and 0 bases from J, the gap between germline ends came to 11 bases. The DNA of the CDR3 is TGTGCCAGCAGTTTACACCCGGTTCACTCTGGGGCCAACGTCCTGACTTTC. Protein sequence: CASSLHPVHSGANVLTF.

The chain recombines TRBV9 with TRBJ2-2; D not certain. The germline gives CDR1 SGDLS, CDR2 YYNGEE. The ends were cut back, 2 bases at V and 4 bases at J, with 6 bases in the middle. CDR3 length: 13 amino acids. CDR3 nucleotide sequence: TGTGCCAGCAGCGTTAGAACCACCGGGGAGCTGTTTTTT. Translating it yields CASSVRTTGELFF.

The V gene is TRBV13, the J gene TRBJ1-5; D ambiguous. The CDR3 runs 14 residues. Trimming stripped 4 bases from V and 3 bases from J, with 10 bases between. Germline CDR1 PRHDT, CDR2 FYEKMQ (reference sequence). This CDR3 is CASSSGQLNQPQHF. In nucleotides, the CDR3 is TGTGCCAGCAGCTCCGGGCAGCTCAATCAGCCCCAGCATTTT.

This chain connects TRBV4-1 to TRBJ1-4, with D hard to call. V was trimmed by 1 base and J by 8 bases, leaving 8 bases between them. In germline, CDR1 is MGHRA, CDR2 YSYEKL. CDR3 length: 13 residues. The CDR3 nucleotides are TGCGCCAGCAGCCAAGTGATTGGCGAAAAACTGTTTTTT. Encoded protein: CASSQVIGEKLFF.

V gene TRBV28 combines with J gene TRBJ1-2; 8 bases are a match to TRBD1. This CDR3 region has 11 residues. The V gene's germline CDR1 is MDHEN and CDR2 SYDVKM. V was pared by 6 bases and J by 8 bases, with 2 bases of the junction left unmatched. The CDR3, as DNA: TGTGCCAGCAGCACAGGGGGGGGCTACACCTTC. Its protein is CASSTGGGYTF.

The chain links TRBV5-1 to TRBJ1-2, with D perhaps matching TRBD1 (6 bases). This CDR3 is built from 14 residues. Trimming left V 4 bases short and J 8 bases short, with 18 bases between. Germline values: CDR1 SGHRS, CDR2 YFSETQ. The CDR3 spells CASSPGTHTMGYTF. The CDR3, as DNA: TGCGCCAGCAGCCCCGGGACACACACTATGGGCTACACCTTC.

This clone came up once. The chain recombines TRBV6-6 with TRBJ2-1; D ambiguous. CDR1 is MNHNY and CDR2 is SVGAGI in the germline V gene (reference sequence). The V and J ends lost 4 bases and 5 bases respectively, with 18 bases between them. The CDR3 extends over 16 amino acids. This CDR3 reads CASSSYVPLENNEQFF. The DNA of the CDR3 is TGTGCCAGCAGTTCCTACGTGCCGTTGGAAAACAATGAGCAGTTCTTC.

V and J are TRBV7-9 and TRBJ1-4; maybe TRBD1 (5 bases). The CDR3 runs to 14 residues. The germline gives CDR1 SEHNR, CDR2 FQNEAQ (reference sequence). V shed 4 bases and J shed 8 bases, with 14 bases lying between them. The CDR3 spells CASSSTGASEKLFF. The CDR3 DNA reads TGTGCCAGCAGCTCCACAGGTGCCAGCGAAAAACTGTTTTTT.

V is TRBV7-9 and J is TRBJ2-1; no clear D. The germline V gene has CDR1 SEHNR and CDR2 FQNEAQ (reference sequence). This CDR3 has 11 residues. The V gene lost 0 bases and the J gene lost 8 bases, with 2 bases spanning the gap. The CDR3 sequence: CASSLAHEQFF. The CDR3, as DNA: TGTGCCAGCAGCTTAGCCCATGAGCAGTTCTTC.

The chain combines TRBV19 with TRBJ2-1; 9 bases align to TRBD2. Germline lookup yields CDR1 LNHDA and CDR2 SQIVND (reference sequence). Trimming took 7 bases from V and 4 from J; bases not matched to a gene: 5. The CDR3 consists of 14 residues. The CDR3 region has the DNA TGTGCCAGTACCCAGCGGGAGGCTTACAATGAGCAGTTCTTC. Translation gives CASTQREAYNEQFF. The full variable domain, completed using reference TRBV19 and TRBJ2-1, is DGGITQSPKYLFRKEGQNVTLSCEQNLNHDAMYWYRQDPGQGLRLIYYSQIVNDFQKGDIAEGYSVSREKKESFPLTVTSAQKNPTAFYLCASTQREAYNEQFFGPGTRLTVL.

The rearrangement joins TRBV28 to TRBJ1-2; D is unresolved. The germline gives CDR1 MDHEN, CDR2 SYDVKM. V dropped 3 bases and J dropped 7 bases, with 18 bases sitting between them. The CDR3 has 15 residues. CDR3 residues: CASSFFLSSLAGYTF. The CDR3 DNA reads as TGTGCCAGCAGTTTCTTTTTGAGTTCGCTTGCTGGCTACACCTTC.

The chain couples TRBV7-6 to TRBJ2-6; D is possibly TRBD1 (5 bases). The germline CDR1 and CDR2 sequences are SGHVS and FNYEAQ. Trimming took off 4 bases at V and 0 bases at J, with 7 bases between the two ends. This CDR3 region has 15 residues. CDR3 nucleotide sequence: TGTGCCAGCAGCTGGGGCGGCTCTGGGGCCAACGTCCTGACTTTC. Protein: CASSWGGSGANVLTF.

V is TRBV7-3 and J is TRBJ2-2; 9 bases line up with TRBD2. Germline-derived CDR1 and CDR2 are SGHTA and FQGTGA. V trimming: 5 bases; J trimming: 6 bases; junction bases outside the gene matches: 4. This CDR3 contains 14 residues. The CDR3 protein is CASSPGLAAGELFF. The CDR3 bases are TGTGCCAGCAGCCCGGGACTAGCAGCCGGGGAGCTGTTTTTT.

The chain recombines TRBV19 with TRBJ1-5, with D perhaps TRBD1 (5 bases). Looked up from germline, CDR1 is LNHDA and CDR2 is SQIVND (reference sequence). Trimming stripped 6 bases from V and 2 bases from J, with 17 bases between. This CDR3 is built from 16 residues. The CDR3 DNA is TGTGCCAGTAGCCCCTGGGGGGGTGATGGCAATCAGCCCCAGCATTTT. Translation gives CASSPWGGDGNQPQHF.

A word on this clone: An end of the junction differs from the germline gene, which may be a read error. The gene calls are TRBV28 and TRBJ2-1; D call uncertain. CDR3 size: 13 residues. Germline lookup yields CDR1 MDHEN and CDR2 SYDVKM. Here the CDR3 reads CASSETAYNEQFF. The CDR3 DNA follows: TGTGCCAGCAGCGAAACAGCCTACAATGAACAGTTCTTC.